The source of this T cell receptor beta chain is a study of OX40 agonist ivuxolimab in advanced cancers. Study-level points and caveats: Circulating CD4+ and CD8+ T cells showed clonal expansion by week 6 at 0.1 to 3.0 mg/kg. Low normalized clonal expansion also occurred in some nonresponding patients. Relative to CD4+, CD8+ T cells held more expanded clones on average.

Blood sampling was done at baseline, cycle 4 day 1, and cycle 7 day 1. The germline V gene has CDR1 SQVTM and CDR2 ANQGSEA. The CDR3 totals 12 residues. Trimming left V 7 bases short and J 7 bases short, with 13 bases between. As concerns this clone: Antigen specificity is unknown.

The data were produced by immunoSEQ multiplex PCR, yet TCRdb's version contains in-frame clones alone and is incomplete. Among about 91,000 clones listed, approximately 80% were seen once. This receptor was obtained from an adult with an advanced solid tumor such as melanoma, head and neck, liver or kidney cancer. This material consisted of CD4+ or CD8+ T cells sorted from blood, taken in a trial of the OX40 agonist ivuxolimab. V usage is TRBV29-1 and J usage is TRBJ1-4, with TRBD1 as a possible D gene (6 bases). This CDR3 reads CSAGQGGEKLFF. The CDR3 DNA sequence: TGCAGCGCGGGACAAGGGGGTGAAAAACTGTTTTTT.